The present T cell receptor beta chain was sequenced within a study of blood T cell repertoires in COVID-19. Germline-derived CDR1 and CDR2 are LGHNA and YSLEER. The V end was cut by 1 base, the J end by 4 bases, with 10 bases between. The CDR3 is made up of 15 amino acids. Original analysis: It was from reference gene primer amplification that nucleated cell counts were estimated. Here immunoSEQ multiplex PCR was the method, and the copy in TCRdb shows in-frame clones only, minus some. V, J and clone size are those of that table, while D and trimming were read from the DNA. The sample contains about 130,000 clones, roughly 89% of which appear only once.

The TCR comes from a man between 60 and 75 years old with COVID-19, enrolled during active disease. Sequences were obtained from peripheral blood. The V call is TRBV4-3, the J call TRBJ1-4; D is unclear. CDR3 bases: TGCGCCAGCAGCCAAGCCCGGGGTATTAATGAAAAACTGTTTTTT. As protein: CASSQARGINEKLFF.